Below are 11 T cell receptor beta chains sequenced from a single sample in a study of T cell repertoires in cytomegalovirus infection (dated by TCRdb to 2018 to 2020). These TCRs are of unknown antigen specificity. The sample's treatment or condition, from its label and the paper: in vitro stimulation with specific CMV peptide epitopes to enrich CMV-specific T cells. The data were produced on an Illumina HiSeq 1500. TCRdb reanalyzed the raw reads on its own, using fastp at Q25 for trimming and MiXCR for clone calling, and kept in-frame beta chains. Rows merge per CDR3 protein into single entries with the most common DNA and genes. This sample is represented by 750,000 to 950,000 distinct CDR3 sequences; 29% of them were singletons. The top ten constitute around 12% of the sample. Material: cultured CD8+ T cells from PBMCs, obtained from culture after CMV antigen stimulation. All receptors derive from a human donor in good health (CMV status not recorded). Some clones in this sample may be carry-over from other donors' samples.

The CDR3 nucleotides read TGTGCCAGCAGCTTCCCGATGAATACGCAGTATTTT. It specifies CASSFPMNTQYF. The chain uses TRBV7-9 and TRBJ2-3; D gene ambiguous. V was clipped by 3 bases and J by 7 bases, with 8 bases between them. This CDR3 region has 12 residues. CDR1 and CDR2 (germline): SEHNR, FQNEAQ (reference sequence).

This clonotype was counted only a few times. The V and J genes are TRBV7-9 and TRBJ1-4; weak D call: TRBD1 (5 bases). The CDR3 sequence is 15 residues long. Germline V CDR1 and CDR2: SEHNR, FQNEAQ (reference sequence). Deletions cut 3 bases from V and 5 bases from J, with 13 bases between. The CDR3 coding sequence is TGTGCCAGCAGCTTTTTACAGGACCACAATGAAAAACTGTTTTTT. This gives the protein CASSFLQDHNEKLFF.

This clonotype was found a few times. CDR3 DNA: TGTGCCAGCAGCTTAACAGGGGCTGGCTCCTATAATTCACCCCTCCACTTT. It is translated as CASSLTGAGSYNSPLHF. The rearrangement joins TRBV7-6 to TRBJ1-6; 7 bases match TRBD1. The CDR3 runs 17 residues. V shed 2 bases, J shed 0 bases, and the junction held 4 bases outside the gene matches. The germline V gene encodes CDR1 SGHVS and CDR2 FNYEAQ.

This clonotype was counted a single time. J is TRBJ1-4 and V is TRBV28; the D is unclear. The CDR3 is 16 amino acids. Trimming removed 3 bases from V and 8 bases from J, with 19 bases in between. Germline V gene lookup returns CDR1 MDHEN and CDR2 SYDVKM. This CDR3 reads CASSFGEPSVGEKLFF. The CDR3 bases are TGTGCCAGCAGTTTCGGGGAACCCTCCGTCGGGGAAAAACTGTTTTTT.

This clonotype was recorded at least ten times. The chain recombines TRBV7-2 with TRBJ1-4; D call uncertain. The V gene's germline CDR1 is SGHTA and CDR2 FQGNSA. This CDR3 is 14 amino acids long. The V end was cut by 5 bases, the J end by 5 bases, with 12 bases between. CDR3 sequence (DNA): TGTGCCAGCAGCCTTAAGGTGGGAAATGAAAAACTGTTTTTT. Its translation is CASSLKVGNEKLFF.

This clonotype was counted only a few times. This sequence joins TRBV7-2 and TRBJ2-1; D is possibly TRBD2 (5 bases). Trimming took off 1 base at V and 0 bases at J, with 16 bases between the two ends. Germline assignment: CDR1 SGHTA and CDR2 FQGNSA. The CDR3 covers 18 residues. The CDR3 protein is CASSLESGVPSSYNEQFF. CDR3 nucleotide sequence: TGTGCCAGCAGCTTAGAGTCCGGGGTCCCGAGCTCCTACAATGAGCAGTTCTTC.

This clonotype showed up just a few times. V is TRBV7-2 and J is TRBJ1-3; the D gene is possibly TRBD1 (5 bases). This CDR3 is 16 amino acids long. With 5 bases removed from V and 1 base from J, the gap between germline ends came to 15 bases. Germline CDR1 and CDR2: SGHTA and FQGNSA. The CDR3, as DNA: TGTGCCAGCAGCGGCTGGGACGGATGGTCTGGAAACACCATATATTTT. It specifies CASSGWDGWSGNTIYF.

This clonotype was found a few times. The chain carries TRBV7-9 and TRBJ1-1; TRBD1 agrees at 8 bases. In germline, CDR1 is SEHNR, CDR2 FQNEAQ (reference sequence). The CDR3 covers 16 residues. V lost 5 bases, J lost 3 bases, and 11 bases stayed unmatched. In nucleotides, the CDR3 is TGTGCCAGCAGCCCAGGCGGTCAGGGGGCACACACTGAAGCTTTCTTT. Protein sequence: CASSPGGQGAHTEAFF.

This clonotype was observed a few times. The chain recombines TRBV4-2 with TRBJ2-1; 9 bases agree with TRBD2. This CDR3 is 17 amino acids long. Per the germline V gene, CDR1 is LGHNA and CDR2 is YNFKEQ. V shed 3 bases, J shed 7 bases, and the junction held 13 bases outside the gene matches. The CDR3 here is CASSHSLAGASYNEQFF. CDR3 in DNA: TGTGCCAGCAGCCACAGTTTAGCGGGGGCTAGTTATAATGAGCAGTTCTTC.

This clonotype showed up just a few times. V and J are TRBV19 and TRBJ1-1; D is undetermined. The V gene lost 7 bases and the J gene lost 3 bases, with 9 bases spanning the gap. Germline lookup yields CDR1 LNHDA and CDR2 SQIVND (reference sequence). The CDR3 runs to 12 residues. CDR3 in amino acids: CASTSFYTEAFF. The CDR3 region has the DNA TGTGCCAGTACCTCCTTTTACACTGAAGCTTTCTTT.

The chain employs TRBV4-3 and TRBJ1-3; D unresolved. The CDR3 length is 14 residues. The germline gives CDR1 LGHNA, CDR2 YSLEER. V lost 1 base and J lost 0, with 4 bases in between. The CDR3 nucleotides read TGCGCCAGCAGCCAAGGCCTCTCTGGAAACACCATATATTTT. Its translation: CASSQGLSGNTIYF.